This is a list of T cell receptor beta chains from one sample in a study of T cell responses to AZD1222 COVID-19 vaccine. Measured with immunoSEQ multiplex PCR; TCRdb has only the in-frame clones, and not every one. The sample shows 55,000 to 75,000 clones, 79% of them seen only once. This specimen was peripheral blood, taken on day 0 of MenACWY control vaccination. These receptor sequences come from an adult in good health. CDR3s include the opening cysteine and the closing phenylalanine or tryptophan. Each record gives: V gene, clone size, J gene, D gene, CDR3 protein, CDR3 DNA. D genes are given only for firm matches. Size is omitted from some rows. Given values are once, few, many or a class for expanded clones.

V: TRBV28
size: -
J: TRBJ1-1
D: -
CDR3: CASSLAGAVTEAFF
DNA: TGTGCCAGCAGTTTGGCGGGGGCCGTCACTGAAGCTTTCTTT

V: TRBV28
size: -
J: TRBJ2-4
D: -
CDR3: CASSLGGAKNIQYF
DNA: TGTGCCAGCAGTTTGGGCGGCGCCAAAAACATTCAGTACTTC

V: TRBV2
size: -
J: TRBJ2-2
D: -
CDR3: CASSESSVKGFDTGELFF
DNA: TGTGCCAGCAGTGAATCTTCTGTCAAAGGGTTCGACACCGGGGAGCTGTTTTTT

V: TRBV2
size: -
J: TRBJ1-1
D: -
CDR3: CASSVAESTEAFF
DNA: TGTGCCAGCAGTGTGGCTGAATCCACTGAAGCTTTCTTT

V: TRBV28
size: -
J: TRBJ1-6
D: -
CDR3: CASRSRPRFTGTFNDSPLHF
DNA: TGTGCCAGCAGGTCCCGCCCACGGTTCACAGGGACTTTTAATGATTCACCCCTCCACTTT

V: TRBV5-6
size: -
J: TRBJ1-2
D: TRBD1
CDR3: CASSMGQGNYGYTF
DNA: TGTGCCAGCAGCATGGGACAGGGGAACTATGGCTACACCTTC

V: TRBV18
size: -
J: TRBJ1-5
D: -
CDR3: CASSRGTSSNQPQHF
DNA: TGTGCCAGCTCACGGGGGACATCAAGCAATCAGCCCCAGCATTTT

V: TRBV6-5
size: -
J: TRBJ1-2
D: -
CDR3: CASRFVRTSTGGYTF
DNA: TGTGCCAGCAGGTTCGTCCGGACCAGTACGGGTGGCTACACCTTC

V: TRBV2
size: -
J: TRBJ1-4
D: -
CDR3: CASSERGDEKLFF
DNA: TGTGCCAGCAGTGAAAGGGGGGATGAAAAACTGTTTTTT

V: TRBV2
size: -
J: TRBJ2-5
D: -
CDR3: CASSGDSVYQETQYF
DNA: TGTGCCAGCAGTGGTGACTCGGTGTACCAAGAGACCCAGTACTTC

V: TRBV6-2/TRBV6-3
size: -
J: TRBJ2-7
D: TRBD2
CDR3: CASSYVLAGVPTYEQYF
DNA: TGTGCCAGCAGTTACGTACTAGCGGGAGTCCCTACCTACGAGCAGTACTTC

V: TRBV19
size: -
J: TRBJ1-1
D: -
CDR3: CASSIDRQAEAFF
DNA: TGTGCCAGTAGTATAGACCGGCAAGCTGAAGCTTTCTTT

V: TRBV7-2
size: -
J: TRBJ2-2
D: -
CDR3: CASRPRGGPLTGELFF
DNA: TGTGCCAGCAGGCCGAGGGGGGGGCCCCTCACCGGGGAGCTGTTTTTT

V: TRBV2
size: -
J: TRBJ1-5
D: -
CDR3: CASSRDRRGNQPQHF
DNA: TGTGCCAGCAGCCGCGATCGACGGGGCAATCAGCCCCAGCATTTT

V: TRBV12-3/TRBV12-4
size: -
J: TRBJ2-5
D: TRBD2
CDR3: CASSRRGGETQYF
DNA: TGTGCCAGCAGCCGTCGGGGGGGAGAGACCCAGTACTTC

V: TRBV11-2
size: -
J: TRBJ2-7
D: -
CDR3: CASSPMRDSYEQYF
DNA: TGTGCCAGCAGCCCGATGAGAGACTCCTACGAGCAGTACTTC

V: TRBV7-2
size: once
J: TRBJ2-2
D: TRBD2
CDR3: CASSLGGLAGGRGELFF
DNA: TGTGCCAGCAGCTTAGGTGGTCTAGCGGGGGGTCGCGGGGAGCTGTTTTTT

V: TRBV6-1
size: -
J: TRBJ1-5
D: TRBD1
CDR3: CASSEGQGRPDQPQHF
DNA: TGTGCCAGCAGTGAAGGACAGGGGCGTCCGGATCAGCCCCAGCATTTT

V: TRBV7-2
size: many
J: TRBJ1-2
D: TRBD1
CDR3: CASSQGEGRNYGYTF
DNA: TGTGCCAGCAGCCAGGGGGAGGGAAGAAACTATGGCTACACCTTC

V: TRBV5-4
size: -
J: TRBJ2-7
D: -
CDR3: CASSPNPQNSYEQYF
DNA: TGTGCCAGCAGCCCAAACCCACAGAACTCCTACGAGCAGTACTTC

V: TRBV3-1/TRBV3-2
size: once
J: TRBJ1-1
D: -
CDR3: CASSLRGNTEAFF
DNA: TGTGCCAGCAGCCTAAGGGGGAACACTGAAGCTTTCTTT

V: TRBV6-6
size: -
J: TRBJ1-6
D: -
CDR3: CASSYLTKGSPTPLHF
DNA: TGTGCCAGCAGTTACCTTACCAAAGGATCCCCCACACCCCTCCACTTT

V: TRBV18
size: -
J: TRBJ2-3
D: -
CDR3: CASSPTDTQYF
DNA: TGTGCCAGCTCACCCACAGATACGCAGTATTTT

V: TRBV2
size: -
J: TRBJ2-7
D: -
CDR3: CASSEQGFNEQYF
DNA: TGTGCCAGCAGTGAACAGGGGTTTAACGAGCAGTACTTC

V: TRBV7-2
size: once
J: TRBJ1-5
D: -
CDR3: CASSLRVSNQPQHF
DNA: TGTGCCAGCAGCTTGAGAGTTAGCAATCAGCCCCAGCATTTT

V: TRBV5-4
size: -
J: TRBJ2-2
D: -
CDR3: CASSLEGPNTGELFF
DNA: TGTGCCAGCAGCTTGGAAGGACCGAACACCGGGGAGCTGTTTTTT

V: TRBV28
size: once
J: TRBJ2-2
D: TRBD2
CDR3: CASSGPREGGGELFF
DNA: TGTGCCAGCAGTGGCCCGCGGGAGGGCGGCGGGGAGCTGTTTTTT

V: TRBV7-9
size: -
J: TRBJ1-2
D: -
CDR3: CASSPRDVYGYTF
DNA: TGTGCCAGCAGCCCACGCGATGTCTATGGCTACACCTTC

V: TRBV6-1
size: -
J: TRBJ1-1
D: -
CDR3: CASSEAGHVNTEAFF
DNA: TGTGCCAGCAGTGAAGCGGGGCATGTGAACACTGAAGCTTTCTTT

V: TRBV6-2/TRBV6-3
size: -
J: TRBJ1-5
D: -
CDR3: CASSYSPGKGNQPQHF
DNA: TGTGCCAGCAGTTACTCACCGGGCAAAGGAAATCAGCCCCAGCATTTT

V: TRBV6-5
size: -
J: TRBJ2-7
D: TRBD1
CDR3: CASSYSAGGSYEQYF
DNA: TGTGCCAGCAGTTACTCCGCAGGGGGCTCCTACGAGCAGTACTTC

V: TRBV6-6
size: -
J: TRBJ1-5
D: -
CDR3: CASSYAEQPQHF
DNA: TGTGCCAGCAGTTACGCGGAGCAGCCCCAGCATTTT

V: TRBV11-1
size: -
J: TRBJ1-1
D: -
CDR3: CASSSRNPGDTEAFF
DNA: TGTGCCAGCAGCTCCAGGAACCCAGGGGACACTGAAGCTTTCTTT

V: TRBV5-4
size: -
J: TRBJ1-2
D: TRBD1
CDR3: CASSTLGQGGNGYTF
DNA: TGTGCCAGCAGCACCTTAGGACAGGGAGGAAATGGCTACACCTTC

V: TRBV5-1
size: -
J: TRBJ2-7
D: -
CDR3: CASSFSGSSYEQYF
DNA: TGCGCCAGCAGCTTCTCAGGGAGCTCCTACGAGCAGTACTTC

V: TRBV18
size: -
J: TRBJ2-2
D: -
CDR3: CASSPEGRITNTGELFF
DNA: TGTGCCAGCTCACCGGAGGGGAGGATCACGAACACCGGGGAGCTGTTTTTT

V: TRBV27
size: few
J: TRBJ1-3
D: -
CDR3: CASRGGGGNTIYF
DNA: TGTGCCAGCAGGGGGGGAGGTGGAAACACCATATATTTT

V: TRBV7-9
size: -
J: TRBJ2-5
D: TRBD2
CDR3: CASSLGVAGGPGETQYF
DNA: TGTGCCAGCAGCTTAGGAGTAGCGGGGGGCCCCGGAGAGACCCAGTACTTC

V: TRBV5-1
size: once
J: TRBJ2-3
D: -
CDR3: CASSYEGRGDTQYF
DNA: TGCGCCAGCAGCTATGAGGGACGCGGAGATACGCAGTATTTT

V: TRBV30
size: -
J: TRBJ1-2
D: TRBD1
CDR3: CAWSTGVEGYTF
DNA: TGTGCCTGGAGTACAGGGGTGGAGGGCTACACCTTC

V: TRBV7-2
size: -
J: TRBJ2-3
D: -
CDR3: CASSSGLPADTQYF
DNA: TGTGCCAGCAGCTCGGGACTCCCAGCAGATACGCAGTATTTT

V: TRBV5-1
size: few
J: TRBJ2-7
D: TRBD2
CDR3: CASSSILAGGEQYF
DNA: TGCGCCAGCAGCTCTATACTAGCGGGAGGGGAGCAGTACTTC

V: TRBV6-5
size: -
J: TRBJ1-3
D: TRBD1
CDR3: CASSLRQGRTIYF
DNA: TGTGCCAGCAGTCTAAGACAGGGTCGGACCATATATTTT

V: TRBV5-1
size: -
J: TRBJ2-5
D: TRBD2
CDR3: CASSLAREVDGETQYF
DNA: TGCGCCAGCAGCTTGGCACGGGAGGTTGACGGAGAGACCCAGTACTTC

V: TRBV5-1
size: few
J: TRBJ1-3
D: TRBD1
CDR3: CASSSSGTGPGNTIYF
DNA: TGCGCCAGCAGTTCTTCCGGGACAGGGCCGGGAAACACCATATATTTT

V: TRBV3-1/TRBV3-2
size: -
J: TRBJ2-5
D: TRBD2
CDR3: CASLDGGRGETQYF
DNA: TGTGCCAGCCTAGATGGCGGGAGGGGAGAGACCCAGTACTTC

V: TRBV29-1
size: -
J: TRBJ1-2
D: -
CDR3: CSARSIYGYTF
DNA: TGCAGCGCACGAAGTATATATGGCTACACCTTC

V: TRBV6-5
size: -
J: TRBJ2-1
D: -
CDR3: CASSYVQSRGNEQFF
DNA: TGTGCCAGCAGTTACGTCCAGTCGCGTGGTAATGAGCAGTTCTTC

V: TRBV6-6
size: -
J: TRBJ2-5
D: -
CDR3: CASSYWEKETQYF
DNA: TGTGCCAGCAGTTACTGGGAGAAAGAGACCCAGTACTTC

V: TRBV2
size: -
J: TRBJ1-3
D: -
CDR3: CASLFSGNTIYF
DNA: TGTGCCAGCCTGTTCTCTGGAAACACCATATATTTT

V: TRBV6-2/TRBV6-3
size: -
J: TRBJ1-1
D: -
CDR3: CASSLWGSQAFF
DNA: TGTGCCAGCAGTTTGTGGGGCAGCCAAGCTTTCTTT

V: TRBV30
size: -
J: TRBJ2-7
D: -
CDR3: CAWSGRLGSKYEQYF
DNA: TGTGCCTGGAGTGGAAGACTAGGGTCAAAATACGAGCAGTACTTC

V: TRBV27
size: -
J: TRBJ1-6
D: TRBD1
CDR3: CASSLQGAFSPLHF
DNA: TGTGCCAGCAGTTTACAGGGGGCATTTTCACCCCTCCACTTT